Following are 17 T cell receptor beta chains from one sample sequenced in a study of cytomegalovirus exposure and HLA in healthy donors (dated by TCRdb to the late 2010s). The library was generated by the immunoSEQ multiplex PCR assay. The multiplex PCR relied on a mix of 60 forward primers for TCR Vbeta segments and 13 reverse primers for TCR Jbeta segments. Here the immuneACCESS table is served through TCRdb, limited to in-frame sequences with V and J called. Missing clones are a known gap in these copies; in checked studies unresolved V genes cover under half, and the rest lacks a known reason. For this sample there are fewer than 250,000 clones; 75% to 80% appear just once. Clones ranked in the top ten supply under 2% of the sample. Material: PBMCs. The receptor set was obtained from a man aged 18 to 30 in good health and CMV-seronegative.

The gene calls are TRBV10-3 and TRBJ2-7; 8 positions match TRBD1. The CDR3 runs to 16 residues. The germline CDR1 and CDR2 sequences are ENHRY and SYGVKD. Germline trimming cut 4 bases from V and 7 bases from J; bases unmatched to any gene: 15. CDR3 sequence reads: CAISGRTGPLSYEQYF. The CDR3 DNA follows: TGTGCCATCAGTGGCCGGACAGGGCCTCTATCGTATGAGCAGTACTTC.

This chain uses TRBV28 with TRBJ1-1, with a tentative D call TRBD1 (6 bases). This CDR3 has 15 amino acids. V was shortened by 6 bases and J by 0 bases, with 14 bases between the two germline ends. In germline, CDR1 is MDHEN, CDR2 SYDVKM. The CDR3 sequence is CASRTRTAMNTEAFF. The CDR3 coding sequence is TGTGCCAGCAGGACCAGGACAGCCATGAACACTGAAGCTTTCTTT.

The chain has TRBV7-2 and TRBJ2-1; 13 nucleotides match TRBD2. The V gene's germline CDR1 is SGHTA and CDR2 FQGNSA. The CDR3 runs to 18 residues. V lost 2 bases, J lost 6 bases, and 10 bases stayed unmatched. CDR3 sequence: CASSLRVGRTSGSNEQFF. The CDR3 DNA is TGTGCCAGCAGCTTACGGGTCGGACGGACTAGCGGGAGCAATGAGCAGTTCTTC.

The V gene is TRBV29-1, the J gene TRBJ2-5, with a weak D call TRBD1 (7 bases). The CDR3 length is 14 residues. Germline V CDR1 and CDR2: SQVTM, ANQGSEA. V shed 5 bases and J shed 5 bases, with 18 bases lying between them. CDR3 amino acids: CSVTWAPGGETQYF. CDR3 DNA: TGCAGCGTTACCTGGGCCCCAGGGGGGGAGACCCAGTACTTC.

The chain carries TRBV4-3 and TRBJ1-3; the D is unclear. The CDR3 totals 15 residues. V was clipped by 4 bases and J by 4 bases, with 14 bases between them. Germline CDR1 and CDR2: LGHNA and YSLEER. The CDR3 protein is CASSRELREGNTIYF. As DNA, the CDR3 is TGCGCCAGCAGCCGAGAGTTGAGGGAAGGAAACACCATATATTTT.

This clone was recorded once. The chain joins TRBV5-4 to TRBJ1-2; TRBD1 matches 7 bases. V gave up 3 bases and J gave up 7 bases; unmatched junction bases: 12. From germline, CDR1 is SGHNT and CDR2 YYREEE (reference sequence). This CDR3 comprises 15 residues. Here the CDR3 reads CASSSTATHRGGYTF. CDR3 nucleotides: TGTGCCAGCAGCTCGACAGCGACGCACAGGGGTGGCTACACCTTC.

The CDR3: CASSVNSNQNIQYF. CDR3 DNA sequence: TGTGCCAGCAGCGTAAACTCAAATCAAAACATTCAGTACTTC. V gene TRBV9 combines with J gene TRBJ2-4; D is unresolved. The CDR3 has 14 amino acids. Germline CDR1 SGDLS, CDR2 YYNGEE. V was shortened by 1 base and J by 5 bases, with 10 bases between the two germline ends.

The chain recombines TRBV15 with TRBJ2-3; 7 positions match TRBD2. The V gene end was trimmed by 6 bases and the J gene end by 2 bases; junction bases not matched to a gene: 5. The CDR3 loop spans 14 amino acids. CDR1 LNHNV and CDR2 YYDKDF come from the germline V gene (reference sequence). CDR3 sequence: CATRTSALTDTQYF. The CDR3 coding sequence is TGTGCCACCAGAACTAGCGCACTCACAGATACGCAGTATTTT.

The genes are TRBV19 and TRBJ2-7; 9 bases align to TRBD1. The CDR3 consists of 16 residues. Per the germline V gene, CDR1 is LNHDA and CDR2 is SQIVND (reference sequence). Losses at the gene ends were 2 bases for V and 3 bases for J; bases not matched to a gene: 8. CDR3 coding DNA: TGTGCCAGTAGTATACGGGGACAGGGTTTGTACTACGAGCAGTACTTC. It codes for CASSIRGQGLYYEQYF.

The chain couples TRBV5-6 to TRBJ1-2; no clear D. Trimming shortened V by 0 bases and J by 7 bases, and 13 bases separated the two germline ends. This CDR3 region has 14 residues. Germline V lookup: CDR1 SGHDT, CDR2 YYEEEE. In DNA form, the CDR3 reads TGTGCCAGCAGCTTGGACCGGAATCTAGGTGGCTACACCTTC. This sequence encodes CASSLDRNLGGYTF.

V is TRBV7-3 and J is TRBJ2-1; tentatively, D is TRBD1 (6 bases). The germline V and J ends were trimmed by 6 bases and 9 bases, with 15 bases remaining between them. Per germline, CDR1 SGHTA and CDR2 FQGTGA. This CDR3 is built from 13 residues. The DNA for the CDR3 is TGTGCCAGCAGTTTCTTGACAGGACGTGAGCAGTTCTTC. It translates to CASSFLTGREQFF.

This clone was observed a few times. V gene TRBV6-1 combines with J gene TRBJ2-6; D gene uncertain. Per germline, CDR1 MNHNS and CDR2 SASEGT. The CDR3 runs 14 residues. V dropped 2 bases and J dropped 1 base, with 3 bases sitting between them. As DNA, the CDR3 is TGTGCCAGCAGTGAATCTTCTGGGGCCAACGTCCTGACTTTC. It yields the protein CASSESSGANVLTF.

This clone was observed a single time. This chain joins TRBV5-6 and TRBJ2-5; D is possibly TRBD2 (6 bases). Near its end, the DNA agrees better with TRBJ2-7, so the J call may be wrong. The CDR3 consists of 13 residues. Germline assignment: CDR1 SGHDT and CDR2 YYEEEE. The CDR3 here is CASRGGAAYEQYF. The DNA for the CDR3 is TGTGCCAGCAGAGGAGGGGCAGCGTACGAGCAGTACTTC.

The CDR3 sequence is CASSLVPQGLGNSPLHF. CDR3 sequence (DNA): TGTGCCAGCAGCTTAGTCCCACAGGGGTTGGGGAATTCACCCCTCCACTTT. The chain links TRBV7-2 to TRBJ1-6, with 7 bases lining up with TRBD1. Looked up from germline, CDR1 is SGHTA and CDR2 is FQGNSA. The CDR3 length is 17 residues. V was clipped by 1 base and J by 7 bases; unmatched bases: 10.

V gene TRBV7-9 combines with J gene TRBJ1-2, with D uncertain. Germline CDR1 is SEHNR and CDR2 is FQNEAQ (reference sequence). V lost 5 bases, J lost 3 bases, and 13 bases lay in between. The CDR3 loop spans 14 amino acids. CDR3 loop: CASSSGPADYGYTF. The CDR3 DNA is TGTGCCAGCAGCAGCGGTCCCGCGGACTATGGCTACACCTTC.

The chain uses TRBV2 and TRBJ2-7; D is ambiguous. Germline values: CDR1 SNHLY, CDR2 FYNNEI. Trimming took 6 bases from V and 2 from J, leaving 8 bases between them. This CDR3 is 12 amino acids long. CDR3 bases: TGTGCCAGCAGCTATACGCCCTACGAGCAGTACTTC. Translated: CASSYTPYEQYF.

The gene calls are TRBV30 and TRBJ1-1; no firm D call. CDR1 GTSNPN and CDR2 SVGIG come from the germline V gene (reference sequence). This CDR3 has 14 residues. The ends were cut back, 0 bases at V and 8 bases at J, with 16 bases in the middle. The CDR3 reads CAWSVPGRGGEAFF. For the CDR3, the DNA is TGTGCCTGGAGTGTACCTGGGAGAGGAGGAGAAGCTTTCTTT.